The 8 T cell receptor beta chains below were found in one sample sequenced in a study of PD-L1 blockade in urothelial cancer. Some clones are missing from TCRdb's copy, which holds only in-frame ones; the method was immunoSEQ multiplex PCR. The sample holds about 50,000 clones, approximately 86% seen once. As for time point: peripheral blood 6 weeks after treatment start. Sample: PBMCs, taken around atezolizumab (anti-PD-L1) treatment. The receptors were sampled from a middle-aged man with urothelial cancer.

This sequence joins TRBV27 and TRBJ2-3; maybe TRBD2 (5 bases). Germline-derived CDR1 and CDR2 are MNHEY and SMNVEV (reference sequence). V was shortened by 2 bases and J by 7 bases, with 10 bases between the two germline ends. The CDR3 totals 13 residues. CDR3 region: CASSLVGVNTQYF. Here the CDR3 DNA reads TGTGCCAGCAGTTTAGTGGGAGTAAATACGCAGTATTTT.

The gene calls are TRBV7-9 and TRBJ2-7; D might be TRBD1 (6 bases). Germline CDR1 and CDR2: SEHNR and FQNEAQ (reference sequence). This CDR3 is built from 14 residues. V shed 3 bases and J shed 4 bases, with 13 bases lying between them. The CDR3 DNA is TGTGCCAGCAGCTTGGGGACATTGTTGTACGAGCAGTACTTC. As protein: CASSLGTLLYEQYF.

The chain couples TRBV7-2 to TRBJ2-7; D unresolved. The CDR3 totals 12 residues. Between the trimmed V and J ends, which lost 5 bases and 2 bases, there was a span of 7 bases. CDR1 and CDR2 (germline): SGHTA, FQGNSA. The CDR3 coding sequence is TGTGCCAGCAGCCCCTCCGCCTACGAGCAGTACTTC. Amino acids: CASSPSAYEQYF.

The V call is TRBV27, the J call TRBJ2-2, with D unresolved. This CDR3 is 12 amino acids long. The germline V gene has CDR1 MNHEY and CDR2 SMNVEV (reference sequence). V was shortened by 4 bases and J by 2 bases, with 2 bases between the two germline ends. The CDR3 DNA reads TGTGCCAGCAGTTCAAACACCGGGGAGCTGTTTTTT. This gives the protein CASSSNTGELFF.

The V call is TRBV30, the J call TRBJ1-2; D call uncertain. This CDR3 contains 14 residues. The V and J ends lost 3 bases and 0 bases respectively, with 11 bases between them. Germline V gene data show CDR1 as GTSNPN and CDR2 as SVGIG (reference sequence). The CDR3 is CAWSLQHTNYGYTF. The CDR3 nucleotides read TGTGCCTGGAGCCTACAGCATACTAACTATGGCTACACCTTC.

The CDR3 DNA reads TGTGCCAGCTCACCAGCAGGGGTAGGGAACTACGAGCAGTACTTC. Encoded protein: CASSPAGVGNYEQYF. The chain has TRBV18 and TRBJ2-7, with TRBD1 as a possible D gene (6 bases). V dropped 2 bases and J dropped 3 bases, with 14 bases sitting between them. The CDR3 runs to 15 residues. The germline gives CDR1 KGHSH, CDR2 LQKENI.

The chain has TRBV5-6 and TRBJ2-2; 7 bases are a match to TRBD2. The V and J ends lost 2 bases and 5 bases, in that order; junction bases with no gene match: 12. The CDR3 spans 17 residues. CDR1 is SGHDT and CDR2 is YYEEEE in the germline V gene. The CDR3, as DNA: TGTGCCAGCAGCTTTATGTCTAGCGGAGGGAGGACCGGGGAGCTGTTTTTT. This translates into CASSFMSSGGRTGELFF.

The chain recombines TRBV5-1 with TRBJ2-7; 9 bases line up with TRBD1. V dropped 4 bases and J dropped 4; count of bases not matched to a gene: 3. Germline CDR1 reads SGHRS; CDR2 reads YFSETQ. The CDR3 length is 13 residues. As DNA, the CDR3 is TGCGCCAGCAGCGACAGGGGGAAGTACGAGCAGTACTTC. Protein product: CASSDRGKYEQYF.